This TCR beta chain was identified during a study of cytomegalovirus exposure and HLA in healthy donors. As for the study in general: The same platform as the roughly 700 first-cohort repertoires was used for the 130 or so validation repertoires, a later analysis reported.

Produced via immunoSEQ multiplex PCR; TCRdb's table is partial and in-frame only. The sample contains about 98,000 clones, approximately 95% of which appear only once. The CDR3 runs 13 residues. V lost 6 bases and J lost 13, with 21 bases in between. The V gene's germline CDR1 is MNHNS and CDR2 SASEGT. The J gene is TRBJ1-2, the V gene TRBV6-1; a weak D match, TRBD1 (6 bases). This receptor was taken from a woman under 30 in good health and CMV-seronegative. Material: PBMCs. The CDR3 sequence is CASSDRTAPGGTF. As DNA, the CDR3 is TGTGCCAGCAGCGATCGGACAGCCCCCGGCGGCACCTTC.